This record concerns one T cell receptor (beta chain) sequence. The data are from a study of beta chain features in type 1 diabetes. From germline, CDR1 is SGHTA and CDR2 FQGNSA. CDR3 length: 14 residues. V gave up 5 bases and J gave up 11 bases; unmatched junction bases: 8. The investigators reverse transcribed all of the isolated RNA, so they sequenced expressed TCRB transcripts. Profiling relied on immunoSEQ multiplex PCR, and the TCRdb table lists in-frame clones only, not all of them. Of about 400,000 clones listed, roughly 12% are singletons. Material for sequencing was naive CD4+ T cells from blood. V usage is TRBV7-2 and J usage is TRBJ1-6, with TRBD1 identical over 8 bases. The TCR sequence derives from a man younger than 30 in good health. Here the CDR3 DNA reads TGTGCCAGCAGCACGACAGGGGACAAGACACCCCTCCACTTT. Its protein product is CASSTTGDKTPLHF.